One and the same sample provided the 21 T cell receptor beta chains below, sequenced in a study of cytomegalovirus exposure and HLA in healthy donors. Researchers ran the PCR with 60 Vbeta and 13 Jbeta primers. Method: immunoSEQ multiplex PCR; TCRdb's copy keeps in-frame clones and lacks some. The table has roughly 100,000 clones, roughly 82% seen once. Input material: PBMCs. Receptor source: a woman in her forties or fifties in good health and CMV-seropositive.

V usage is TRBV19 and J usage is TRBJ2-1, with TRBD2 matching over 9 bases. In germline, CDR1 is LNHDA, CDR2 SQIVND (reference sequence). CDR3 length: 14 amino acids. The junction had 2 bases not matched to a gene; V was cut back by 3 bases and J by 5 bases. CDR3 nucleotide sequence: TGTGCCAGTAGTATTCGACTAGCGGACAATGAGCAGTTCTTC. It is translated as CASSIRLADNEQFF.

The chain carries TRBV15 and TRBJ2-2, with D possibly matching TRBD1 (6 bases). Germline V gene data show CDR1 as LNHNV and CDR2 as YYDKDF (reference sequence). Trimming shortened V by 5 bases and J by 6 bases, and 13 bases separated the two germline ends. This CDR3 has 14 amino acids. CDR3 nucleotide sequence: TGTGCCACCAGCCCACCAGGGGCTGCCGGGGAGCTGTTTTTT. Translating it yields CATSPPGAAGELFF.

The chain couples TRBV28 to TRBJ1-4, with D hard to call. V gave up 3 bases and J gave up 3 bases, with 8 bases separating them. The V gene's germline CDR1 is MDHEN and CDR2 SYDVKM. CDR3 size: 14 residues. As DNA, the CDR3 is TGTGCCAGCAGTTTCCGGGAGCCTAATGAAAAACTGTTTTTT. This gives the protein CASSFREPNEKLFF.

The chain has TRBV19 and TRBJ2-1; 7 nucleotides agree with TRBD2. Germline V gives CDR1 LNHDA, CDR2 SQIVND (reference sequence). The trim removed 5 bases at V and 8 bases at J, leaving 6 bases unmatched. The CDR3 runs to 13 residues. CDR3 in amino acids: CASSPSGIDEQFF. The DNA for the CDR3 is TGTGCCAGTAGTCCTAGCGGCATAGATGAGCAGTTCTTC. The full variable domain, in which reference TRBV19 and TRBJ2-1 provide the parts outside the CDR3, is DGGITQSPKYLFRKEGQNVTLSCEQNLNHDAMYWYRQDPGQGLRLIYYSQIVNDFQKGDIAEGYSVSREKKESFPLTVTSAQKNPTAFYLCASSPSGIDEQFFGPGTRLTVL.

This chain links TRBV11-2 with TRBJ2-1; 13 bases match TRBD2. Looked up from germline, CDR1 is SGHAT and CDR2 is FQNNGV. V trimming: 5 bases; J trimming: 3 bases; junction bases outside the gene matches: 4. There are 16 residues in the CDR3. The CDR3 sequence is CASSRRLAGGYNEQFF. The CDR3 bases are TGTGCCAGCAGCCGGCGACTAGCGGGGGGCTACAATGAGCAGTTCTTC.

The chain combines TRBV4-2 with TRBJ1-3, with TRBD1 matching 8 bases. The CDR3 has 17 amino acids. Germline loops: CDR1 LGHNA, CDR2 YNFKEQ. The V segment lost 0 bases and the J segment 1 base; nucleotides outside the gene matches: 5. The chain's CDR3 is CASSQERTGNSGNTIYF. CDR3 DNA: TGTGCCAGCAGCCAAGAGCGGACAGGGAATTCTGGAAACACCATATATTTT.

This clone has more than one count but fewer than ten. The CDR3 loop reads CASLGAGRGYTF. The CDR3, as DNA: TGTGCCAGTTTAGGGGCAGGGCGAGGCTACACCTTC. The chain couples TRBV27 to TRBJ1-2; D perhaps matches TRBD1 (5 bases). V lost 9 bases to trimming and J lost 8 bases, with 16 bases between them. CDR3 length equals 12 residues. Germline lookup yields CDR1 MNHEY and CDR2 SMNVEV (reference sequence).

A few counts support this clone. The rearrangement joins TRBV5-6 to TRBJ1-6; unclear D gene. Trimming took off 2 bases at V and 6 bases at J, with 12 bases between the two ends. The CDR3 totals 15 residues. Germline V gene data show CDR1 as SGHDT and CDR2 as YYEEEE. This chain's CDR3 is CASSLPGSSNSPLHF. DNA of the CDR3: TGTGCCAGCAGCTTACCGGGTTCCAGTAATTCACCCCTCCACTTT.

The chain recombines TRBV27 with TRBJ2-7; no reliable D call. There are 14 residues in the CDR3. Germline-derived CDR1 and CDR2 are MNHEY and SMNVEV (reference sequence). V shed 3 bases and J shed 0 bases, with 9 bases lying between them. CDR3 sequence reads: CASSFGSSSYEQYF. CDR3 DNA: TGTGCCAGCAGTTTCGGGTCGAGCTCCTACGAGCAGTACTTC.

The chain is built from TRBV7-3 and TRBJ2-3; maybe TRBD2 (5 bases). The germline V gene has CDR1 SGHTA and CDR2 FQGTGA. V gave up 2 bases and J gave up 6 bases, with 12 bases separating them. CDR3 size: 14 residues. CDR3 sequence reads: CASSLSASWDTQYF. Written as DNA, the CDR3 is TGTGCCAGCAGCTTATCCGCTAGCTGGGATACGCAGTATTTT.

The V call is TRBV6-6, the J call TRBJ1-5, with D uncertain. Germline V CDR1 and CDR2: MNHNY, SVGAGI (reference sequence). The CDR3 length is 16 residues. Trimming removed 2 bases from V and 3 bases from J, with 14 bases in between. The CDR3 here is CASSYDPRRNNQPQHF. The CDR3 DNA is TGTGCCAGCAGTTACGACCCCCGGCGGAACAATCAGCCCCAGCATTTT.

This clone appeared a few times. The chain links TRBV7-3 to TRBJ2-3; perhaps TRBD1 as D (5 bases). In germline, CDR1 is SGHTA, CDR2 FQGTGA. CDR3 size: 15 residues. The V gene lost 3 bases and the J gene lost 2 bases, with 12 bases spanning the gap. The CDR3 region is CASSFLLGPTDTQYF. CDR3 nucleotide sequence: TGTGCCAGCAGCTTCCTCCTGGGGCCCACAGATACGCAGTATTTT.

Only a few counts were recorded for this clone. This sequence joins TRBV27 and TRBJ1-6; no definite D call. V was shortened by 5 bases and J by 9 bases, with 23 bases between the two germline ends. CDR1 MNHEY and CDR2 SMNVEV come from the germline V gene (reference sequence). The CDR3 totals 17 residues. The CDR3 DNA sequence: TGTGCCAGCAGTCCCCACGTCGGTTCCCAAAGCCTTTCACCCCTCCACTTT. It encodes CASSPHVGSQSLSPLHF.

The rearrangement uses TRBV5-1 and TRBJ2-7, with 9 bases aligning to TRBD2. CDR1 is SGHRS, CDR2 YFSETQ, per germline. The CDR3 length is 14 residues. With 8 bases clipped from V and 5 bases from J, the junction kept 11 bases outside the gene matches. The CDR3 is CASTDAGGPDEQYF. The CDR3 DNA reads TGCGCCAGTACTGACGCGGGGGGGCCAGACGAGCAGTACTTC.

This rearrangement joins TRBV28 to TRBJ2-7; 13 bases fit TRBD2. Losses at the gene ends were 6 bases for V and 3 bases for J; bases not matched to a gene: 5. The length of the CDR3 is 15 residues. Germline assignment: CDR1 MDHEN and CDR2 SYDVKM. As DNA, the CDR3 is TGTGCCAGCAGCCGGACTAGCGGGGGCCTCTACGAGCAGTACTTC. Translated, it gives CASSRTSGGLYEQYF. Combining the CDR3 with reference TRBV28 and TRBJ2-7 gives the whole variable domain DVKVTQSSRYLVKRTGEKVFLECVQDMDHENMFWYRQDPGLGLRLIYFSYDVKMKEKGDIPEGYSVSREKKERFSLILESASTNQTSMYLCASSRTSGGLYEQYFGPGTRLTVT.

The genes are TRBV9 and TRBJ1-2; 10 nucleotides line up with TRBD1. The length of the CDR3 is 14 residues. The V gene end was trimmed by 3 bases and the J gene end by 8 bases; junction bases not matched to a gene: 7. Germline V lookup: CDR1 SGDLS, CDR2 YYNGEE. CDR3 loop: CASSASGTGDGYTF. DNA for the CDR3: TGTGCCAGCAGCGCCTCGGGGACAGGGGACGGCTACACCTTC. Based on the CDR3 plus reference TRBV9 and TRBJ1-2, the full variable domain is DSGVTQTPKHLITATGQRVTLRCSPRSGDLSVYWYQQSLDQGLQFLIQYYNGEERAKGNILERFSAQQFPDLHSELNLSSLELGDSALYFCASSASGTGDGYTFGSGTRLTVV.

The V gene is TRBV6-1, the J gene TRBJ2-5; TRBD1 matches at 9 bases. The junction had 10 bases not matched to a gene; V was cut back by 5 bases and J by 6 bases. The CDR3 sequence is 15 residues long. CDR1 is MNHNS, CDR2 SASEGT, per germline. In DNA, the CDR3 is TGTGCCAGCAGTATCTTGACAGGGGGTCTAAAGACCCAGTACTTC. This translates into CASSILTGGLKTQYF.

This clone showed up just once. This specimen includes other DNA sequences encoding the same CDR3. As DNA, the CDR3 is TGTGCCATCAGTGAGTCAGGAACGACAGTGGTAAAAAATTCACCCCTCCACTTT. This gives the protein CAISESGTTVVKNSPLHF. The chain joins TRBV10-3 to TRBJ1-6, with D possibly matching TRBD1 (5 bases). Deletions cut 0 bases from V and 7 bases from J, with 19 bases between. The CDR3 is made up of 18 amino acids. CDR1 and CDR2 (germline): ENHRY, SYGVKD.

This clone was found a few times. The chain is built from TRBV5-1 and TRBJ1-1, with 7 bases aligning to TRBD1. With 4 bases clipped from V and 1 base from J, the junction kept 7 bases outside the gene matches. Looked up from germline, CDR1 is SGHRS and CDR2 is YFSETQ. The CDR3 consists of 15 residues. The CDR3 coding sequence is TGCGCCAGCAGCCCAGTTACAGGGGCGAACACTGAAGCTTTCTTT. Protein: CASSPVTGANTEAFF.

The genes are TRBV5-5 and TRBJ2-7; 10 positions agree with TRBD1. Trimming took 3 bases from V and 5 from J; bases not matched to a gene: 5. This CDR3 is built from 14 residues. CDR1 SGHKS and CDR2 YYEKEE come from the germline V gene (reference sequence). The CDR3 region is CASSWDRGGNEQYF. The CDR3 bases are TGTGCCAGCAGCTGGGACAGGGGTGGCAACGAGCAGTACTTC.

V and J are TRBV9 and TRBJ1-3; D is unresolved. Germline CDR1 is SGDLS and CDR2 is YYNGEE. Trimming took off 0 bases at V and 1 base at J, with 11 bases between the two ends. CDR3 length: 16 amino acids. The CDR3 sequence is CASSVAETRSGNTIYF. CDR3 sequence (DNA): TGTGCCAGCAGCGTAGCAGAAACCCGATCTGGAAACACCATATATTTT.